This T cell receptor (beta chain) was captured in a study of PD-L1 blockade in urothelial cancer. Overall study: A median approximately 140,000 T cells were found in blood samples.

Time point specified: pretreatment peripheral blood. Overall study findings and caveats: Pretreatment clonality of the blood TCR repertoire below the median was predictive of superior survival.

Losses at the gene ends were 2 bases for V and 5 bases for J; bases not matched to a gene: 8. Germline V lookup: CDR1 KGHSH, CDR2 LQKENI. The CDR3 consists of 15 residues. Clones were read by immunoSEQ multiplex PCR, and TCRdb kept only the in-frame ones, dropping some. The sample includes around 71,000 clones, 85% seen only once; the top ten take 6.5% to 8%. Comment on this clone: What it binds is unknown.

The sequence came from a man aged 35 to 55 with urothelial cancer. Sequenced material: PBMCs, taken around atezolizumab (anti-PD-L1) treatment. The chain combines TRBV18 with TRBJ2-7; 8 nucleotides line up with TRBD1. CDR3 nucleotides: TGTGCCAGCTCACCATGGAACAGGGGGAACCACGAGCAGTACTTC. Translated, it gives CASSPWNRGNHEQYF.